Following are 32 T cell receptor beta chains from one sample sequenced in a study of T cell responses to AZD1222 COVID-19 vaccine. Sequenced by immunoSEQ multiplex PCR; TCRdb stores in-frame clones only, minus some. The table has around 200,000 clones, roughly 94% seen once; the top ten hold roughly 1.7%. Here the sequenced sample was peripheral blood, taken 28 days after the second AZD1222 dose. These receptors were taken from an adult who received the AZD1222 COVID-19 vaccine.

The V call is TRBV5-1, the J call TRBJ2-2, with D maybe TRBD1 (6 bases). The CDR3 spans 17 residues. The V gene lost 1 base and the J gene lost 1 base, with 14 bases spanning the gap. Germline V gene lookup returns CDR1 SGHRS and CDR2 YFSETQ. The chain's CDR3 is CASSLITTGLNTGELFF. Here the CDR3 DNA reads TGCGCCAGCAGCTTGATCACTACAGGGCTGAACACCGGGGAGCTGTTTTTT.

The V and J genes are TRBV19 and TRBJ1-1; unclear D gene. The germline V and J ends were trimmed by 5 bases and 3 bases, with 7 bases remaining between them. Germline V gene sequence: CDR1 LNHDA, CDR2 SQIVND (reference sequence). CDR3 length equals 12 residues. As DNA, the CDR3 is TGTGCCAGTAGTTTGTCGCACACTGAAGCTTTCTTT. Amino acid sequence: CASSLSHTEAFF. The full variable domain, its missing parts supplied by reference TRBV19 and TRBJ1-1, is DGGITQSPKYLFRKEGQNVTLSCEQNLNHDAMYWYRQDPGQGLRLIYYSQIVNDFQKGDIAEGYSVSREKKESFPLTVTSAQKNPTAFYLCASSLSHTEAFFGQGTRLTVV.

V is TRBV6-6 and J is TRBJ1-5; 7 bases agree with TRBD1. The CDR3 has 13 residues. J gave up 8 bases and V 2 bases, and 3 bases lay outside the gene matches. Germline lookup yields CDR1 MNHNY and CDR2 SVGAGI (reference sequence). The CDR3: CASSYQGDKPQHF. CDR3 DNA: TGTGCCAGCAGTTACCAGGGGGACAAGCCCCAGCATTTT.

The rearrangement joins TRBV11-1 to TRBJ2-6, with D unresolved. CDR1 and CDR2 (germline): SGHAT, FQDESV (reference sequence). The V end was cut by 3 bases, the J end by 5 bases, with 11 bases between. The length of the CDR3 is 15 residues. This CDR3 is CASSLYQNRANVLTF. The CDR3 DNA is TGTGCCAGCAGCTTGTATCAGAATCGGGCCAACGTCCTGACTTTC.

This clone was detected once. The gene calls are TRBV5-1 and TRBJ2-5, with 8 bases aligning to TRBD2. Per the germline V gene, CDR1 is SGHRS and CDR2 is YFSETQ. V dropped 2 bases and J dropped 3; count of bases not matched to a gene: 6. CDR3 length equals 15 residues. CDR3 protein: CASSLTGGNKETQYF. In nucleotides, the CDR3 is TGCGCCAGCAGCTTAACGGGGGGGAATAAAGAGACCCAGTACTTC.

CDR3 amino acids: CASSLGVGYAEQYF. The CDR3 DNA follows: TGTGCCAGCAGCTTAGGGGTCGGGTACGCCGAGCAGTACTTC. The chain recombines TRBV13 with TRBJ2-7; no definite D call. The germline CDR1 and CDR2 sequences are PRHDT and FYEKMQ (reference sequence). The V end was cut by 0 bases, the J end by 6 bases, with 12 bases between. The CDR3 is 14 residues long.

Written as DNA, the CDR3 is TGTGCCAGCAAGGGAGCGGTTGCGACAGATACGCAGTATTTT. As protein: CASKGAVATDTQYF. This chain links TRBV25-1 with TRBJ2-3; D is possibly TRBD2 (5 bases). V was shortened by 7 bases and J by 3 bases, with 14 bases between the two germline ends. The CDR3 consists of 14 residues. In germline, CDR1 is MGHDK, CDR2 SYGVNS.

V is TRBV7-5 and J is TRBJ1-5; the D call TRBD1 from the table was never checked on the DNA. TRBV7-5 is assigned pseudogene status. The CDR3 contains 18 residues. CDR3 nucleotides: TGTGCCAGAAGCTTATTGGACAGGGGGCTCTCAAGCAATCAGCCCCAGCATTTT. Its protein product is CARSLLDRGLSSNQPQHF.

V and J are TRBV27 and TRBJ2-1, with no clear D. The CDR3 runs to 14 residues. In germline, CDR1 is MNHEY, CDR2 SMNVEV (reference sequence). V was cut by 7 bases and J by 0 bases, with 10 bases left in between. The CDR3 protein is CASTIAGSYNEQFF. For the CDR3, the DNA is TGTGCCAGCACAATCGCCGGCTCCTACAATGAGCAGTTCTTC.

The chain combines TRBV12-3 or TRBV12-4 with TRBJ1-2; TRBD1 aligns across 8 bases. The J segment lost 6 bases and the V segment lost 10 bases, leaving 10 bases of the junction unmatched. The CDR3 loop spans 13 amino acids. Here the CDR3 reads CATEGQGKHGYTF. Written as DNA, the CDR3 is TGTGCCACAGAAGGACAGGGAAAGCATGGCTACACCTTC.

V and J are TRBV7-6 and TRBJ1-5; a weak D match, TRBD1 (5 bases). The germline V gene encodes CDR1 SGHVS and CDR2 FNYEAQ. V lost 1 base to trimming and J lost 1 base, with 11 bases between them. This CDR3 spans 16 amino acids. CDR3 sequence reads: CASSLGQPGSNQPQHF. CDR3 DNA: TGTGCCAGCAGCTTAGGACAGCCGGGCAGCAATCAGCCCCAGCATTTT.

The chain recombines TRBV7-9 with TRBJ1-2; 10 bases match TRBD1. The CDR3 totals 15 residues. V was pared by 5 bases and J by 7 bases, with 10 bases of the junction left unmatched. Germline V gene sequence: CDR1 SEHNR, CDR2 FQNEAQ (reference sequence). In nucleotides, the CDR3 is TGTGCCAGCAGCGCCCGGGACAGGGGTAATTCTGGCTACACCTTC. Translated: CASSARDRGNSGYTF. Full variable domain (remainder filled in from reference TRBV7-9 and TRBJ1-2): DTGVSQNPRHKITKRGQNVTFRCDPISEHNRLYWYRQTLGQGPEFLTYFQNEAQLEKSRLLSDRFSAERPKGSFSTLEIQRTEQGDSAMYLCASSARDRGNSGYTFGSGTRLTVV.

The V call is TRBV14, the J call TRBJ1-2; a possible D gene is TRBD1 (5 bases). The length of the CDR3 is 12 residues. Trimming shortened V by 1 base and J by 5 bases, and 5 bases separated the two germline ends. The germline V gene has CDR1 SGHDN and CDR2 FVKESK. Here the CDR3 reads CASSQGQYGYTF. The CDR3 DNA reads TGTGCCAGCAGCCAAGGACAGTATGGCTACACCTTC.

The J gene is TRBJ1-5, the V gene TRBV6-1; D gene uncertain. Between the trimmed V and J ends, which lost 2 bases and 6 bases, there was a span of 5 bases. Germline values: CDR1 MNHNS, CDR2 SASEGT. The length of the CDR3 is 12 residues. The CDR3 region is CASSETSQPQHF. CDR3 nucleotides: TGTGCCAGCAGTGAAACGAGTCAGCCCCAGCATTTT.

The chain couples TRBV4-3 to TRBJ2-1; 7 nucleotides match TRBD2. Unmatched junction bases numbered 0, after V lost 4 bases and J lost 0 bases. CDR3 length: 14 amino acids. Germline V CDR1 and CDR2: LGHNA, YSLEER. The CDR3 region is CASSRGGSYNEQFF. DNA for the CDR3: TGCGCCAGCAGCCGCGGGGGCTCCTACAATGAGCAGTTCTTC.

The chain employs TRBV6-5 and TRBJ2-1, with TRBD2 identical over 15 bases. The CDR3 spans 16 residues. The junction had 3 bases not matched to a gene; V was cut back by 4 bases and J by 5 bases. Germline V lookup: CDR1 MNHEY, CDR2 SVGAGI. The CDR3 spells CASSLGLAGGNNEQFF. For the CDR3, the DNA is TGTGCCAGCAGTTTGGGACTAGCGGGGGGTAACAATGAGCAGTTCTTC.

This chain joins TRBV7-9 and TRBJ2-7; 8 bases fit TRBD1. J was trimmed by 4 bases and V by 4 bases; bases with no gene match: 6. The CDR3 is 14 residues long. The germline gives CDR1 SEHNR, CDR2 FQNEAQ (reference sequence). CDR3 loop: CASSSWDRTYEQYF. The CDR3 DNA follows: TGTGCCAGCAGCTCCTGGGACAGGACTTACGAGCAGTACTTC.

The chain is built from TRBV28 and TRBJ2-7; maybe TRBD2 (5 bases). CDR3 size: 14 residues. Germline V gives CDR1 MDHEN, CDR2 SYDVKM. Trimming shortened V by 6 bases and J by 3 bases, and 15 bases separated the two germline ends. CDR3 coding DNA: TGTGCCAGCAGAAGACCGGGAAAATTCTACGAGCAGTACTTC. Protein: CASRRPGKFYEQYF.

This clone was seen just once. This chain joins TRBV3-1 (or the pseudogene TRBV3-2) and TRBJ2-7; 8 bases align to TRBD1. CDR1 LGHDT and CDR2 YNNKEL come from the germline V gene (reference sequence). Trimming removed 5 bases from V and 2 bases from J; junction bases left unmatched: 8. The CDR3 consists of 15 residues. The CDR3 loop is CASSEGTGDTYEQYF. The CDR3 coding sequence is TGTGCCAGCAGCGAAGGGACAGGCGATACCTACGAGCAGTACTTC.

This chain links TRBV3-1 (or the pseudogene TRBV3-2) with TRBJ2-7; D is undetermined. CDR1 and CDR2 from the germline V gene are LGHDT and YNNKEL (reference sequence). The CDR3 has 15 residues. The V and J ends lost 0 bases and 2 bases respectively, with 11 bases between them. The CDR3 is CASSQDPERAYEQYF. The CDR3 bases are TGTGCCAGCAGCCAAGATCCAGAGCGTGCCTACGAGCAGTACTTC.

This clone was observed a few times. The rearrangement joins TRBV6-2 or TRBV6-3 to TRBJ1-5, with D maybe TRBD1 (5 bases). The CDR3 extends over 16 amino acids. Between the trimmed V and J ends, which lost 4 bases and 0 bases, there was a span of 13 bases. Germline V gene data show CDR1 as MNHEY and CDR2 as SVGEGT. CDR3 sequence reads: CASSSGLKASNQPQHF. The CDR3, as DNA: TGTGCCAGCAGTTCAGGGTTGAAGGCTAGCAATCAGCCCCAGCATTTT.

J is TRBJ1-1 and V is TRBV6-5; TRBD1 agrees at 8 bases. After removal of 1 base from V and 1 base from J, the junction contained 2 bases not matched to a gene. Germline V gene lookup returns CDR1 MNHEY and CDR2 SVGAGI. CDR3 length equals 15 residues. CDR3 DNA sequence: TGTGCCAGCAGTTACTTCGGGACAGGGAACACTGAAGCTTTCTTT. As protein: CASSYFGTGNTEAFF.

This chain links TRBV2 with TRBJ1-6; D is unclear. The CDR3 is 13 residues long. V was trimmed by 0 bases and J by 7 bases, leaving 4 bases between them. The germline V gene encodes CDR1 SNHLY and CDR2 FYNNEI. The CDR3, as DNA: TGTGCCAGCAGTGAAGCGCCAAATTCACCCCTCCACTTT. Amino acid sequence: CASSEAPNSPLHF.

This sequence joins TRBV28 and TRBJ1-3; D not resolved. Trimming left V 6 bases short and J 0 bases short, with 9 bases between. The CDR3 is 14 residues long. From germline, CDR1 is MDHEN and CDR2 SYDVKM. Here the CDR3 DNA reads TGTGCCAGCAGCAAACAAAGCTCTGGAAACACCATATATTTT. This codes for CASSKQSSGNTIYF.

This clone was detected only once. The chain is built from TRBV28 and TRBJ1-5; 10 nucleotides match TRBD1. CDR3 length equals 17 residues. V shed 6 bases and J 6 bases; nucleotides not matched to a gene: 14. In germline, CDR1 is MDHEN, CDR2 SYDVKM. CDR3 sequence (DNA): TGTGCCAGCAGACACCGACAGGGGGCGAAGTTCGGTCAGCCCCAGCATTTT. Translation gives CASRHRQGAKFGQPQHF.

V gene TRBV5-1 combines with J gene TRBJ2-1; D not resolved. The CDR3 runs 13 residues. Germline-derived CDR1 and CDR2 are SGHRS and YFSETQ. The V gene lost 4 bases and the J gene lost 5 bases, with 10 bases spanning the gap. CDR3 sequence (DNA): TGCGCCAGCAGCCCGGGTTGGGACAATGAGCAGTTCTTC. Its protein product is CASSPGWDNEQFF.

The chain couples TRBV5-1 to TRBJ2-3, with TRBD1 matching 10 bases. The CDR3 is 16 amino acids. Per the germline V gene, CDR1 is SGHRS and CDR2 is YFSETQ. V lost 0 bases, J lost 2 bases, and 3 bases stayed unmatched. Here the CDR3 DNA reads TGCGCCAGCAGCTTGGAGGGACAGGGGCACACAGATACGCAGTATTTT. As protein: CASSLEGQGHTDTQYF.

The rearrangement uses TRBV28 and TRBJ2-7, with TRBD2 matching over 8 bases. Germline CDR1 and CDR2: MDHEN and SYDVKM. V gave up 9 bases and J gave up 3 bases; unmatched junction bases: 13. This CDR3 spans 15 amino acids. Here the CDR3 reads CASTNSGSRYYEQYF. Written as DNA, the CDR3 is TGTGCCAGTACAAACAGCGGGAGTAGGTACTACGAGCAGTACTTC. Combining the CDR3 with reference TRBV28 and TRBJ2-7 gives the whole variable domain DVKVTQSSRYLVKRTGEKVFLECVQDMDHENMFWYRQDPGLGLRLIYFSYDVKMKEKGDIPEGYSVSREKKERFSLILESASTNQTSMYLCASTNSGSRYYEQYFGPGTRLTVT.

The chain is built from TRBV10-3 and TRBJ2-1; 11 bases agree with TRBD2. V was pared by 6 bases and J by 6 bases, with 4 bases of the junction left unmatched. From germline, CDR1 is ENHRY and CDR2 SYGVKD. This CDR3 spans 14 amino acids. The CDR3 protein is CAISASGGFNEQFF. CDR3 DNA sequence: TGTGCCATCAGCGCTAGCGGGGGGTTCAATGAGCAGTTCTTC.

The rearrangement joins TRBV19 to TRBJ1-1; maybe TRBD1 (5 bases). This CDR3 has 17 residues. Germline loops: CDR1 LNHDA, CDR2 SQIVND (reference sequence). The ends were cut back, 4 bases at V and 1 base at J, with 19 bases in the middle. Here the CDR3 DNA reads TGTGCCAGTAGTACCGGACGGGGGGTGGTACGGAACACTGAAGCTTTCTTT. It translates to CASSTGRGVVRNTEAFF.

The count of this clone is one. V gene TRBV5-1 combines with J gene TRBJ2-3, with 11 positions matching TRBD2. Germline CDR1 SGHRS, CDR2 YFSETQ. J gave up 0 bases and V 1 base, and 4 bases lay outside the gene matches. The CDR3 is 17 residues long. CDR3 sequence: CASSLRTSGFSTDTQYF. The CDR3 nucleotides are TGCGCCAGCAGCTTGAGGACTAGCGGGTTTAGCACAGATACGCAGTATTTT.

The chain employs TRBV14 and TRBJ2-7, with 7 bases that match TRBD2. CDR3 length: 16 amino acids. V was pared by 5 bases and J by 6 bases, with 16 bases of the junction left unmatched. CDR1 is SGHDN and CDR2 is FVKESK in the germline V gene. CDR3 sequence: CASSSWGGSVGLEQYF. CDR3 nucleotides: TGTGCCAGCAGCTCCTGGGGCGGGAGTGTCGGGCTCGAGCAGTACTTC.